These 11 T cell receptor beta chains came from one sample sequenced in a study of T cells after yellow fever vaccination. TCRdb itself ran the 5' RACE reads through MiXCR, one entry per CDR3 protein. Of about 45,000 distinct CDR3 sequences in the sample, over 5.5% were seen once. The source material was PBMCs, either bulk or a sorted T-cell subset (CD4+, CD8+, memory, or dextramer-sorted; not recorded which), sampled 45 days after the yellow fever booster vaccination. All receptors derive from a man under 40 who received the YFV17D yellow fever vaccine.

The chain combines TRBV10-3 with TRBJ2-1; no clear D. With 4 bases removed from V and 0 bases from J, the gap between germline ends came to 10 bases. Germline CDR1 and CDR2: ENHRY and SYGVKD. The CDR3 has 15 residues. CDR3 residues: CAISVSSGSYNEQFF. DNA for the CDR3: TGTGCCATCAGTGTTAGTAGTGGCTCCTACAATGAGCAGTTCTTC.

This clonotype was seen repeatedly, ten times or more. This chain joins TRBV20-1 and TRBJ1-1, with D perhaps TRBD1 (5 bases). Per the germline V gene, CDR1 is DFQATT and CDR2 is SNEGSKA (reference sequence). CDR3 length: 14 residues. V lost 0 bases and J 1 base, leaving 9 bases between the germline ends. The CDR3: CSAREGVPNTEAFF. In DNA, the CDR3 is TGCAGTGCTAGAGAAGGGGTACCGAACACTGAAGCTTTCTTT.

Only a few counts were recorded for this clonotype. This chain joins TRBV25-1 and TRBJ2-7; possibly TRBD1 for D (6 bases). This CDR3 has 13 amino acids. V was shortened by 4 bases and J by 3 bases, with 10 bases between the two germline ends. CDR1 is MGHDK, CDR2 SYGVNS, per germline. Here the CDR3 DNA reads TGTGCCAGCAGTGGTTACAGGGACTACGAGCAGTACTTC. Translation gives CASSGYRDYEQYF.

This clonotype has a handful of counts. The chain employs TRBV7-6 and TRBJ2-7; 7 bases align to TRBD2. Germline lookup yields CDR1 SGHVS and CDR2 FNYEAQ. The CDR3 loop spans 15 amino acids. With 3 bases clipped from V and 0 bases from J, the junction kept 5 bases outside the gene matches. The CDR3 is CASSLGGASSYEQYF. The DNA for the CDR3 is TGTGCCAGCAGCTTGGGAGGGGCAAGCTCCTACGAGCAGTACTTC.

This clonotype was counted only a few times. The V call is TRBV7-6, the J call TRBJ2-7; 8 positions match TRBD1. The CDR3 is made up of 15 amino acids. In germline, CDR1 is SGHVS, CDR2 FNYEAQ. V shed 2 bases and J 3 bases; nucleotides not matched to a gene: 6. The CDR3 loop is CASSLSDGQGYEQYF. The DNA for the CDR3 is TGTGCCAGCAGCTTATCCGACGGACAGGGCTACGAGCAGTACTTC.

About this clonotype itself: Being one base from a much bigger clone, this may be a read error. V and J are TRBV14 and TRBJ1-2; D may be TRBD1 (5 bases). The V end lost 0 bases, the J end lost 5 bases, and 13 bases lay between the germline ends. The CDR3 runs to 15 residues. Per germline, CDR1 SGHDN and CDR2 FVKESK. The DNA of the CDR3 is TGTGCCAGCAGCCAAGATCGGGGCAGGAGTTATGGCTACACCTTC. Protein sequence: CASSQDRGRSYGYTF.

The chain recombines TRBV3-1 with TRBJ2-1; 7 bases are shared with TRBD2. Trimming removed 11 bases from V and 7 bases from J; junction bases left unmatched: 17. This CDR3 region has 15 residues. In germline, CDR1 is LGHDT, CDR2 YNNKEL (reference sequence). The CDR3 region is CASCQGLGEANEQFF. CDR3 in DNA: TGTGCCTCCTGCCAAGGACTAGGCGAAGCAAATGAGCAGTTCTTC.

Many counts were recorded for this clonotype. The chain recombines TRBV29-1 with TRBJ1-3, with TRBD1 identical over 8 bases. Germline V CDR1 and CDR2: SQVTM, ANQGSEA. Losses at the gene ends were 6 bases for V and 3 bases for J; bases not matched to a gene: 7. The CDR3 totals 14 residues. The CDR3, as DNA: TGCAGCGTCGGTTGGGGACAGGTTGGAAACACCATATATTTT. Residues: CSVGWGQVGNTIYF.

This clonotype occurred many times. The V call is TRBV19, the J call TRBJ1-5; D call uncertain. V was pared by 7 bases and J by 5 bases, with 15 bases between. CDR3 length: 14 amino acids. Germline CDR1 LNHDA, CDR2 SQIVND (reference sequence). CDR3 DNA: TGTGCCAGTACGCTATCGGGCCTATATCAGCCCCAGCATTTT. Protein: CASTLSGLYQPQHF.

This clonotype was recorded at least ten times. V and J are TRBV7-9 and TRBJ1-1, with D unresolved. Trimming took off 1 base at V and 5 bases at J, with 8 bases between the two ends. This CDR3 has 13 amino acids. CDR1 SEHNR and CDR2 FQNEAQ come from the germline V gene (reference sequence). CDR3 DNA: TGTGCCAGCAGCTTAGAGCCCCAAACTGAAGCTTTCTTT. Translation gives CASSLEPQTEAFF.

The CDR3 nucleotides read TGTGCCAGCAGAGCTAGCGGGAGTTACGAGCAGTACTTC. It specifies CASRASGSYEQYF. The chain has TRBV25-1 and TRBJ2-7, with TRBD2 matching over 10 bases. Trimming at V came to 6 bases and at J to 4 bases, leaving 3 bases not matched to a gene. The length of the CDR3 is 13 residues. Germline CDR1 and CDR2: MGHDK and SYGVNS.